These 18 T cell receptor beta chains originate from one sample sequenced in a study of blood T cell repertoires in COVID-19. Measured with immunoSEQ multiplex PCR; TCRdb has only the in-frame clones, and not every one. The sample has almost 200,000 clones, 85% seen once. Sequenced sample: peripheral blood. These TCRs come from a man in his 60s with COVID-19, enrolled during active disease.

The chain couples TRBV13 to TRBJ1-6; 7 bases fit TRBD1. The CDR3 runs to 15 residues. Germline CDR1 is PRHDT and CDR2 is FYEKMQ (reference sequence). The junction had 9 bases not matched to a gene; V was cut back by 3 bases and J by 10 bases. CDR3 DNA sequence: TGTGCCAGCAGCTTGGCGTTGACAGGGACATCACCCCTCCACTTT. The encoded protein is CASSLALTGTSPLHF.

The J gene is TRBJ2-7, the V gene TRBV7-2, with 9 bases matching TRBD1. J lost 0 bases, V lost 0 bases, and 9 bases had no gene match. The CDR3 has 18 residues. Looked up from germline, CDR1 is SGHTA and CDR2 is FQGNSA. Here the CDR3 reads CASSLAGTGRGGSYEQYF. The CDR3 DNA is TGTGCCAGCAGCTTAGCGGGGACAGGGAGAGGGGGCTCCTACGAGCAGTACTTC.

DNA for the CDR3: TGTGCCAGCAGCCAACTTAAGACTCAAGAGACCCAGTACTTC. It codes for CASSQLKTQETQYF. The rearrangement links TRBV3-1 (or the pseudogene TRBV3-2) to TRBJ2-5; no clear D. This CDR3 spans 14 amino acids. V lost 2 bases and J lost 2, with 9 bases in between. Germline CDR1 LGHDT, CDR2 YNNKEL (reference sequence).

The chain links TRBV6-5 to TRBJ1-4; D is possibly TRBD1 (6 bases). Between the trimmed V and J ends, which lost 6 bases and 3 bases, there was a span of 11 bases. Germline V gene sequence: CDR1 MNHEY, CDR2 SVGAGI. CDR3 size: 14 residues. The CDR3 sequence: CASRTGGSNEKLFF. The CDR3 DNA reads as TGTGCCAGCAGGACGGGGGGCTCTAATGAAAAACTGTTTTTT.

This clone showed up just a few times. The DNA of the CDR3 is TGTGCCAGCAGCTTAGCACGAGCGGGAGGGCCGGGCGAGCAGTTCTTC. Amino acid sequence: CASSLARAGGPGEQFF. The J gene is TRBJ2-1, the V gene TRBV7-9; TRBD2 matches at 10 bases. V lost 0 bases to trimming and J lost 10 bases; unmatched junction nucleotides: 9. Looked up from germline, CDR1 is SEHNR and CDR2 is FQNEAQ (reference sequence). The CDR3 is 16 amino acids.

The gene calls are TRBV29-1 and TRBJ1-1; the D gene is possibly TRBD1 (6 bases). Per germline, CDR1 SQVTM and CDR2 ANQGSEA. Trimming removed 3 bases from V and 0 bases from J, with 8 bases in between. This CDR3 has 13 amino acids. CDR3 coding DNA: TGCAGCGTTGATACAGGGATGAACACTGAAGCTTTCTTT. It yields the protein CSVDTGMNTEAFF. Drawing the rest from reference TRBV29-1 and TRBJ1-1, the complete variable domain is SAVISQKPSRDICQRGTSLTIQCQVDSQVTMMFWYRQQPGQSLTLIATANQGSEATYESGFVIDKFPISRPNLTFSTLTVSNMSPEDSSIYLCSVDTGMNTEAFFGQGTRLTVV.

This clone has only a few counts. The V gene is TRBV18, the J gene TRBJ1-4, with D maybe TRBD1 (5 bases). Germline loops: CDR1 KGHSH, CDR2 LQKENI. V lost 5 bases to trimming and J lost 1 base, with 20 bases between them. This CDR3 has 18 amino acids. The CDR3 sequence is CASSVRSLAGQTNEKLFF. CDR3 nucleotide sequence: TGTGCCAGCTCAGTACGTTCGTTGGCGGGGCAAACTAATGAAAAACTGTTTTTT.

This clone was observed once. The chain has TRBV7-9 and TRBJ1-2; D is perhaps TRBD1 (5 bases). V was clipped by 3 bases and J by 6 bases, with 11 bases between them. CDR3 length equals 13 residues. CDR1 SEHNR and CDR2 FQNEAQ come from the germline V gene (reference sequence). This chain's CDR3 is CASSLAGGDGYTF. CDR3 in DNA: TGTGCCAGCAGCTTGGCTGGGGGGGATGGCTACACCTTC. Complete variable domain (other parts from reference TRBV7-9 and TRBJ1-2): DTGVSQNPRHKITKRGQNVTFRCDPISEHNRLYWYRQTLGQGPEFLTYFQNEAQLEKSRLLSDRFSAERPKGSFSTLEIQRTEQGDSAMYLCASSLAGGDGYTFGSGTRLTVV.

The V gene is TRBV5-4, the J gene TRBJ1-1; 7 bases map to TRBD1. This CDR3 is 15 amino acids long. J gave up 2 bases and V 0 bases, and 4 bases lay outside the gene matches. Germline assignment: CDR1 SGHNT and CDR2 YYREEE (reference sequence). The CDR3 DNA sequence: TGTGCCAGCAGCTTGGAGCCAGGGGGAAACACTGAAGCTTTCTTT. Protein product: CASSLEPGGNTEAFF.

V is TRBV10-3 and J is TRBJ1-1; D is unclear. V gave up 8 bases and J gave up 4 bases, with 17 bases separating them. This CDR3 has 14 amino acids. Germline V gene data show CDR1 as ENHRY and CDR2 as SYGVKD. The CDR3 DNA is TGTGCCATCCGGCCAGACATTGGGAGCACTGAAGCTTTCTTT. Its protein is CAIRPDIGSTEAFF.

This chain joins TRBV28 and TRBJ2-2, with TRBD1 identical over 7 bases. CDR1 is MDHEN, CDR2 SYDVKM, per germline. Trimming cost V 6 bases and J 0 bases; bases outside gene matches: 4. The CDR3 runs 15 residues. CDR3 amino acids: CASRAGTANTGELFF. CDR3 DNA: TGTGCCAGCAGGGCCGGGACAGCGAACACCGGGGAGCTGTTTTTT.

The CDR3 coding sequence is TGTGCCAGCAGCGTAGAGGGAGCGGGGTCGGCTTTCTTT. Amino acid sequence: CASSVEGAGSAFF. The V call is TRBV9, the J call TRBJ1-1; D unclear. Germline assignment: CDR1 SGDLS and CDR2 YYNGEE. Trimming took 0 bases from V and 11 from J, leaving 14 bases between them. The CDR3 spans 13 residues.

This clone was detected only a few times. The rearrangement joins TRBV4-1 to TRBJ2-7; 10 bases map to TRBD2. With V trimmed by 0 bases and J by 0 bases, 8 bases remained unmatched. The CDR3 consists of 18 residues. The V gene's germline CDR1 is MGHRA and CDR2 YSYEKL. CDR3 bases: TGCGCCAGCAGCCAAGACACTAGCGGGATTTCGAGCTCCTACGAGCAGTACTTC. Translation gives CASSQDTSGISSSYEQYF.

The chain employs TRBV4-2 and TRBJ2-1; 9 bases line up with TRBD1. V gave up 0 bases and J gave up 8 bases; unmatched junction bases: 11. The length of the CDR3 is 17 residues. Germline lookup yields CDR1 LGHNA and CDR2 YNFKEQ. As DNA, the CDR3 is TGTGCCAGCAGCCAAGATCGAAGCACAGGGGGCTTATATGAGCAGTTCTTC. Protein: CASSQDRSTGGLYEQFF.

The chain uses TRBV6-5 and TRBJ1-5, with 8 bases fitting TRBD1. This CDR3 has 15 amino acids. Germline V gene sequence: CDR1 MNHEY, CDR2 SVGAGI. Germline trimming cut 6 bases from V and 4 bases from J; bases unmatched to any gene: 8. The CDR3 loop reads CASRPGQAPNQPQHF. The CDR3 nucleotides are TGTGCCAGCAGACCGGGACAGGCGCCGAATCAGCCCCAGCATTTT.

The chain uses TRBV11-2 and TRBJ2-6; the D gene is possibly TRBD1 (5 bases). CDR3 length: 16 residues. V lost 1 base and J 0 bases, leaving 7 bases between the germline ends. The germline CDR1 and CDR2 sequences are SGHAT and FQNNGV. CDR3 DNA: TGTGCCAGCAGCTTAGGACAGATCTCTGGGGCCAACGTCCTGACTTTC. The encoded protein is CASSLGQISGANVLTF.

V and J are TRBV7-8 and TRBJ1-1; weak D call: TRBD1 (6 bases). The germline V gene encodes CDR1 SGHVS and CDR2 FQNEAQ. The CDR3 is 13 amino acids. V was cut by 6 bases and J by 10 bases, with 18 bases left in between. The CDR3 DNA reads TGTGCCAGCAGTTCCCCAGGGCGGGGGGCAGCTTTCTTT. It translates to CASSSPGRGAAFF.

In its sample, this clone was seen a few times. V and J are TRBV4-1 and TRBJ1-1; the match to TRBD1 covers 8 bases. This CDR3 is 15 amino acids long. The germline CDR1 and CDR2 sequences are MGHRA and YSYEKL. Trimming at V came to 3 bases and at J to 1 base, leaving 4 bases not matched to a gene. The CDR3: CASSQDRVGNTEAFF. CDR3 DNA sequence: TGCGCCAGCAGCCAGGACAGGGTTGGGAACACTGAAGCTTTCTTT.